This TCR beta chain was sequenced in a study of CD8 T cells in ankylosing spondylitis. Quantitative molecular-barcoded 5'-RACE generated the TCR beta libraries. A single record per CDR3 protein comes from TCRdb applying MiXCR to the 5' RACE reads. The table lists around 480,000 distinct CDR3 sequences, roughly a sixth of them singletons. Findings and limits, study-wide: The disease-linked clones had a CD8+ phenotype and low blood frequencies. A TCR beta motif made of fewer than ten highly homologous variants seemed typical of ankylosing spondylitis blood.

This clonotype was observed at least ten times. The target antigen is unknown. This CDR3 is 12 amino acids long. V shed 6 bases and J shed 6 bases, with 11 bases lying between them. Input material: blood, either unsorted or a sorted T cell fraction (not recorded which). V usage is TRBV12-3 or TRBV12-4 and J usage is TRBJ1-1; D gene ambiguous. The receptor's source is a male donor with ankylosing spondylitis. CDR3 nucleotide sequence: TGTGCCAGCAGCCCACGGAGTCCTGAAGCTTTCTTT. It encodes CASSPRSPEAFF.